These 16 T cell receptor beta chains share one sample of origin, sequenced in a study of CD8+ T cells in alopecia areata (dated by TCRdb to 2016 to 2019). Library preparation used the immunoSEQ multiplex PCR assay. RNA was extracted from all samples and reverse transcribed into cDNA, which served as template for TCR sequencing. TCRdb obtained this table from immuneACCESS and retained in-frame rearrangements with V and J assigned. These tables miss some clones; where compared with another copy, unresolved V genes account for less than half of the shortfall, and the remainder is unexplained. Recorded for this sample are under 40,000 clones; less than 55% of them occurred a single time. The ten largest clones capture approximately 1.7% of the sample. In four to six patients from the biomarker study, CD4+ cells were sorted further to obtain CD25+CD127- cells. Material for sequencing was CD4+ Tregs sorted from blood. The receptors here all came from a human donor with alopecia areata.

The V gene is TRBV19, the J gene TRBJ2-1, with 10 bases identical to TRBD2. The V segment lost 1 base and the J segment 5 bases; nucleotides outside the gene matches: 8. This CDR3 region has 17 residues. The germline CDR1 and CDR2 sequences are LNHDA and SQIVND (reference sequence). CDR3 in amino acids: CASSIGSLAGLHNEQFF. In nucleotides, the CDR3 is TGTGCCAGTAGTATAGGTTCACTAGCGGGACTGCACAATGAGCAGTTCTTC.

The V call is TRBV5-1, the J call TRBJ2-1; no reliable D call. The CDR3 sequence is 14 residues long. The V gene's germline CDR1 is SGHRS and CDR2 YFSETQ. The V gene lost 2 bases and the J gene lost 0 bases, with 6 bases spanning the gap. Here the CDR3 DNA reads TGCGCCAGCAGCTTCGCTAGCTCCTACAATGAGCAGTTCTTC. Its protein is CASSFASSYNEQFF.

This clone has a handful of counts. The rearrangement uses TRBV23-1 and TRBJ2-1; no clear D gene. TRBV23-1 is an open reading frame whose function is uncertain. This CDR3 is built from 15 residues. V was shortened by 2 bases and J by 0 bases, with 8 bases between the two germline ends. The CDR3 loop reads CASSQTKSSYNEQFF. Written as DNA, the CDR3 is TGCGCCAGCAGTCAAACAAAATCCTCCTACAATGAGCAGTTCTTC.

CDR3 sequence (DNA): TGTGCCAGCAGTTACGATTCACCCCTCCACTTT. It codes for CASSYDSPLHF. The chain has TRBV6-6 and TRBJ1-6; D gene ambiguous. Trimming removed 2 bases at V and 8 bases at J, with 1 base between. Germline lookup yields CDR1 MNHNY and CDR2 SVGAGI (reference sequence). This CDR3 is 11 amino acids long.

Written as DNA, the CDR3 is TGTGCCAGCAGCTCTTCGGGATTCCAAGAGACCCAGTACTTC. Its protein is CASSSSGFQETQYF. The J gene is TRBJ2-5, the V gene TRBV11-2, with D perhaps matching TRBD2 (5 bases). CDR3 size: 14 residues. The V and J ends lost 4 bases and 1 base respectively, with 10 bases between them. Per the germline V gene, CDR1 is SGHAT and CDR2 is FQNNGV. The full variable domain, rest sourced from reference TRBV11-2 and TRBJ2-5, is EAGVAQSPRYKIIEKRQSVAFWCNPISGHATLYWYQQILGQGPKLLIQFQNNGVVDDSQLPKDRFSAERLKGVDSTLKIQPAKLEDSAVYLCASSSSGFQETQYFGPGTRLLVL.

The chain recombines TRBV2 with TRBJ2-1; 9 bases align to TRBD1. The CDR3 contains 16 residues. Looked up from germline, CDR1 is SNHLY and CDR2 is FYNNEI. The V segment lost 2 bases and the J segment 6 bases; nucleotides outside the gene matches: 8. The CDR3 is CASSEYGDRVGNEQFF. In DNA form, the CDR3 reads TGTGCCAGCAGTGAATACGGGGACAGGGTCGGCAATGAGCAGTTCTTC.

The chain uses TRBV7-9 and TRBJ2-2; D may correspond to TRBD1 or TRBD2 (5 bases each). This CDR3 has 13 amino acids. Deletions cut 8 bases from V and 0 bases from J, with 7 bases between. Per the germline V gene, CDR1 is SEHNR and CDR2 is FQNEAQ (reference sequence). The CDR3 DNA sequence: TGTGCCAGCGGGACGTCGAACACCGGGGAGCTGTTTTTT. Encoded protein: CASGTSNTGELFF.

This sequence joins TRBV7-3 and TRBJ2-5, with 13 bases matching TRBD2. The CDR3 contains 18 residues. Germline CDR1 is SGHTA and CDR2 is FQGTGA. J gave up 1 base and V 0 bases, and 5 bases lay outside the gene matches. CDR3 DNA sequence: TGTGCCAGCAGCTTAACGACTAGCGGGGGGACTACCCAAGAGACCCAGTACTTC. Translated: CASSLTTSGGTTQETQYF.

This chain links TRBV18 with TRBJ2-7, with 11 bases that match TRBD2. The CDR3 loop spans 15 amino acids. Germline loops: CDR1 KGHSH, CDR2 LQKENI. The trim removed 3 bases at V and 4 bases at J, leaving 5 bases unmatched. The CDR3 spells CASSPTSGVFYEQYF. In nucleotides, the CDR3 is TGTGCCAGCTCACCGACTAGCGGGGTTTTTTACGAGCAGTACTTC. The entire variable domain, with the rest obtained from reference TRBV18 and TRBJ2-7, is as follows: NAGVMQNPRHLVRRRGQEARLRCSPMKGHSHVYWYRQLPEEGLKFMVYLQKENIIDESGMPKERFSAEFPKEGPSILRIQQVVRGDSAAYFCASSPTSGVFYEQYFGPGTRLTVT.

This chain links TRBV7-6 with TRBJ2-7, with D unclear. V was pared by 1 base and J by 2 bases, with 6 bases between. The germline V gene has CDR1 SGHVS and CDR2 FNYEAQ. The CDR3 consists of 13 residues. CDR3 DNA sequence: TGTGCCAGCAGCTTAGATTCGGCCTACGAGCAGTACTTC. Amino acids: CASSLDSAYEQYF.

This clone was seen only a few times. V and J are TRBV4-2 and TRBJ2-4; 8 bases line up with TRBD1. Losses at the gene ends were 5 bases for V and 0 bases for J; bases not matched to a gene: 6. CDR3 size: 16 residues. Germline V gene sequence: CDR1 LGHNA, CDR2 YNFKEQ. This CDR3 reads CASSSSGGLAKNIQYF. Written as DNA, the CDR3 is TGTGCCAGCAGCTCATCAGGGGGCTTAGCCAAAAACATTCAGTACTTC.

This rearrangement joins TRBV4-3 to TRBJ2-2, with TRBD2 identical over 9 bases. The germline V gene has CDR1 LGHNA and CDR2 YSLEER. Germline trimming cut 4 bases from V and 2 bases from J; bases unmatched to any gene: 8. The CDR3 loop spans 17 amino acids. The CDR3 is CASSPGQTSGNTGELFF. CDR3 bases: TGCGCCAGCAGCCCAGGACAGACTAGCGGAAACACCGGGGAGCTGTTTTTT.

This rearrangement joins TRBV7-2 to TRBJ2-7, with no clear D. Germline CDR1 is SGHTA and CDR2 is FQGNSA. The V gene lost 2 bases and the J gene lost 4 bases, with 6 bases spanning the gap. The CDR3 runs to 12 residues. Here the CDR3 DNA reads TGTGCCAGCAGCTTATTTGAATACGAGCAGTACTTC. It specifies CASSLFEYEQYF.

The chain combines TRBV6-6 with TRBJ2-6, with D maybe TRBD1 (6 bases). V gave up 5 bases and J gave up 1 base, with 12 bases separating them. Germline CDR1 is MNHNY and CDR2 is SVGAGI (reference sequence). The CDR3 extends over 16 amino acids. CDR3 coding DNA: TGTGCCAGCAGTCCGGGACAAAGATCTGGGGCCAACGTCCTGACTTTC. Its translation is CASSPGQRSGANVLTF.

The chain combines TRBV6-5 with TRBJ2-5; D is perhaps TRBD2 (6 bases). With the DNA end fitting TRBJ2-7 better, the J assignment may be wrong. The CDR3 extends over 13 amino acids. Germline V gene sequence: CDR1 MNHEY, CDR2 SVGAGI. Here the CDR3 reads CASSPGSSYEQYF. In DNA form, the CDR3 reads TGTGCCAGCAGTCCCGGGAGCTCCTACGAGCAGTACTTC.

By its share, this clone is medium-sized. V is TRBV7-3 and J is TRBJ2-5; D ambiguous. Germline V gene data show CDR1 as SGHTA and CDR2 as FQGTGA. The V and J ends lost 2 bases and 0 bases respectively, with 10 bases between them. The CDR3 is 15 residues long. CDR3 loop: CASSLVSAYQETQYF. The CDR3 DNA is TGTGCCAGCAGCTTAGTTTCGGCGTACCAAGAGACCCAGTACTTC.